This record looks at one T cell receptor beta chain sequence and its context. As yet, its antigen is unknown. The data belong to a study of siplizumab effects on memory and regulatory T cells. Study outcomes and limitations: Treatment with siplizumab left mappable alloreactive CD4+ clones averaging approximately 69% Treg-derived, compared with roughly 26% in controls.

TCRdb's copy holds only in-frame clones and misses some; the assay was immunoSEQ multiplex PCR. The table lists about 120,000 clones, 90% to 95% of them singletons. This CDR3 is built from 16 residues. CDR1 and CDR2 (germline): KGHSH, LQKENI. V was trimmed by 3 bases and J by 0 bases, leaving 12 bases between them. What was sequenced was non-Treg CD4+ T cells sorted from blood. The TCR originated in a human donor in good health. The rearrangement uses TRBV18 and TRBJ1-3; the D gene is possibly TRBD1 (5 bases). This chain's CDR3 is CASSPLDTSSGNTIYF. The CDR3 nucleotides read TGTGCCAGCTCACCCCTGGACACGAGCTCTGGAAACACCATATATTTT.